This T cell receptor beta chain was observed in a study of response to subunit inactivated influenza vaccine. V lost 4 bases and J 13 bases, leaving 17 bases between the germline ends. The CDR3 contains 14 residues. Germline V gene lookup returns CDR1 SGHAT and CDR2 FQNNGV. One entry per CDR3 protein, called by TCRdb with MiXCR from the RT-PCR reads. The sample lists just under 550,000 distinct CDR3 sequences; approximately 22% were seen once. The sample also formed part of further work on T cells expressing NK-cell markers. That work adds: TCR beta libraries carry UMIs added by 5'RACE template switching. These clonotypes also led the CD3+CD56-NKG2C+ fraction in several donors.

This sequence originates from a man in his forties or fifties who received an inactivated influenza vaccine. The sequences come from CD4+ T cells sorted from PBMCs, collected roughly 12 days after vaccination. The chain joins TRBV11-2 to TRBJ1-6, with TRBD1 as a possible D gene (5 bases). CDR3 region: CASSSLPRVSPLHF. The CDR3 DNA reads TGTGCCAGCAGCTCTCTCCCCAGGGTGTCCCCCCTCCACTTT.